Detailed here is one TCR beta chain. Its specificity is not known. The sample is drawn from a study of cytomegalovirus exposure and HLA in healthy donors. Study-level results: Researchers reportedly found TCR beta sequences accurately predicted most subjects' HLA-A and HLA-B alleles. Segments of the TCR beta V type were, in most cases, productive about 87% or about 30% of the time in an earlier analysis.

PCR primers comprised 60 Vbeta and 13 Jbeta primers. Source study methods: The count from a later analysis was 65 million to 90 million unique TCR beta chains, some 12 million of them shared. Clones were sequenced by immunoSEQ multiplex PCR, and TCRdb holds only the in-frame ones, with some missing. V and J calls and clone size follow that table, whereas D and trimming were derived from the DNA. Among around 160,000 clones listed, roughly 73% were seen once. There are 15 residues in the CDR3. With 4 bases removed from V and 10 bases from J, the gap between germline ends came to 18 bases. Germline-derived CDR1 and CDR2 are SGHNT and YYREEE (reference sequence).

The genes are TRBV5-4 and TRBJ1-6, with D perhaps TRBD1 (6 bases). The receptor was derived from a male donor in good health and CMV-seronegative. The specimen was PBMCs. The chain's CDR3 is CASSLDRGAGSPLHF. In nucleotides, the CDR3 is TGTGCCAGCAGCCTGGATCGGGGGGCTGGATCACCCCTCCACTTT. The full variable domain, in which reference TRBV5-4 and TRBJ1-6 provide the parts outside the CDR3, is ETGVTQSPTHLIKTRGQQVTLRCSSQSGHNTVSWYQQALGQGPQFIFQYYREEENGRGNFPPRFSGLQFPNYSSELNVNALELDDSALYLCASSLDRGAGSPLHFGNGTRLTVT.